Listed below are T cell receptor beta chains from one sample, sequenced in a study of T cell responses to AZD1222 COVID-19 vaccine. Assay: immunoSEQ multiplex PCR; the TCRdb copy retains only in-frame clones and omits some. The sample shows about 150,000 clones, approximately 91% of them seen only once. Sequenced here: peripheral blood, sampled after recovery from COVID-19. The receptor source for this set is an adult who had recovered from COVID-19. Each CDR3 is given with its conserved first and last residue. D genes are given only for firm matches. A clone size is listed for some rows: how often the clone was seen (once, few, many), or a class if it is expanded.

>TRBV10-1|NA|NA|17|TRBJ2-1
CASSDPSGFLSYNEQFF
TGCGCCAGCAGTGACCCCTCCGGGTTCCTCTCCTACAATGAGCAGTTCTTC
>TRBV28|NA|NA|16|TRBJ1-6
CASSAVEGLYNSPLHF
TGTGCCAGCAGTGCCGTGGAGGGCCTATATAATTCACCCCTCCACTTT
>TRBV24-1|NA|NA|12|TRBJ1-5
CATSALGLPLHF
TGTGCCACCAGTGCCCTCGGACTCCCTCTGCATTTT
>TRBV9|NA|NA|12|TRBJ1-2
CASSATGRGYTF
TGTGCCAGCAGCGCCACAGGGAGAGGCTACACCTTC
>TRBV25-1|NA|NA|13|TRBJ2-1
CASRGGQYNEQFF
TGTGCCAGCAGGGGGGGGCAATACAATGAGCAGTTCTTC
>TRBV7-2|NA|TRBD1|14|TRBJ1-3
CASSPDRGGNTIYF
TGTGCCAGCAGCCCGGACAGGGGTGGAAACACCATATATTTT
>TRBV24-1|NA|NA|15|TRBJ1-5
CATSAWGEGNQPQHF
TGTGCCACCAGTGCGTGGGGGGAAGGCAATCAGCCCCAGCATTTT
>TRBV6-5|NA|NA|13|TRBJ1-2
CASSGPVLYGYTF
TGTGCCAGCAGCGGCCCTGTACTCTATGGCTACACCTTC
>TRBV12-3/TRBV12-4|few|NA|11|TRBJ2-2
CASSWTGELFF
TGTGCCAGCAGTTGGACCGGGGAGCTGTTTTTT
>TRBV7-6|NA|TRBD2|18|TRBJ2-7
CASSFRGSGRDGSYEQYF
TGTGCCAGCAGCTTCCGCGGTAGCGGGAGGGATGGGTCCTACGAGCAGTACTTC
>TRBV5-1|NA|NA|13|TRBJ1-1
CASSFEKNTEAFF
TGCGCCAGCAGCTTCGAGAAGAACACTGAAGCTTTCTTT
>TRBV3-1/TRBV3-2|NA|NA|13|TRBJ2-7
CASSQLSLGEQYF
TGTGCCAGCAGCCAACTCAGTCTAGGCGAGCAGTACTTC
>TRBV19|NA|NA|12|TRBJ1-2
CASRGQTYGYTF
TGTGCCAGTAGGGGCCAGACTTATGGCTACACCTTC
>TRBV15|once|TRBD1|15|TRBJ1-1
CATSRPDRVNTEAFF
TGTGCCACCAGCAGGCCAGACAGGGTGAACACTGAAGCTTTCTTT
>TRBV28|NA|TRBD1|15|TRBJ1-5
CASRSGQGAGGPQHF
TGTGCCAGCAGATCCGGACAGGGGGCGGGCGGGCCCCAGCATTTT
>TRBV6-2/TRBV6-3|NA|NA|15|TRBJ2-4
CASSQPMGGRNIQYF
TGTGCCAGCAGCCAGCCGATGGGGGGTCGGAACATTCAGTACTTC
>TRBV6-5|NA|TRBD1|15|TRBJ2-6
CASDRDGAGANVLTF
TGTGCCAGCGACAGGGACGGGGCTGGGGCCAACGTCCTGACTTTC
>TRBV6-5|NA|TRBD1|15|TRBJ2-5
CASSYRPGQAETQYF
TGTGCCAGCAGTTACCGCCCGGGACAGGCCGAGACCCAGTACTTC
>TRBV15|NA|NA|11|TRBJ1-1
CATRVGREAFF
TGTGCCACCAGAGTTGGACGGGAAGCTTTCTTT
>TRBV11-1|NA|NA|16|TRBJ1-4
CASSPTAGGGGEKLFF
TGTGCCAGCAGCCCAACGGCGGGGGGCGGAGGTGAAAAACTGTTTTTT
>TRBV5-6|NA|NA|18|TRBJ1-3
CASSQTLGQPGSGNTIYF
TGTGCCAGCAGCCAGACCCTAGGACAGCCCGGCTCTGGAAACACCATATATTTT
>TRBV19|NA|NA|13|TRBJ2-5
CASSIDVGETQYF
TGTGCCAGTAGTATAGATGTGGGAGAGACCCAGTACTTC
>TRBV11-2|NA|NA|18|TRBJ2-3
CASSLMRGARVSTDTQYF
TGTGCCAGCAGCTTAATGCGAGGGGCTCGGGTTAGCACAGATACGCAGTATTTT
>TRBV7-9|NA|TRBD1|13|TRBJ1-1
CASSWDRDTEAFF
TGTGCCAGCAGCTGGGACAGGGACACTGAAGCTTTCTTT
>TRBV7-6|NA|NA|19|TRBJ1-1
CASSPMGGGVGLGNTEAFF
TGTGCCAGCAGCCCAATGGGTGGGGGGGTAGGATTAGGGAACACTGAAGCTTTCTTT
>TRBV18|NA|NA|15|TRBJ1-2
CASSPEVQANYGYTF
TGTGCCAGCTCACCGGAGGTCCAAGCTAACTATGGCTACACCTTC
>TRBV18|NA|NA|11|TRBJ1-1
CASVTNTEAFF
TGTGCCAGTGTCACGAACACTGAAGCTTTCTTT
>TRBV11-3|NA|NA|13|TRBJ1-1
CASSSRENTEAFF
TGTGCCAGCAGCTCCCGGGAGAACACTGAAGCTTTCTTT
>TRBV5-5|NA|TRBD1|12|TRBJ1-1
CASSLATGDAFF
TGTGCCAGCAGCTTGGCCACAGGGGACGCTTTCTTT
>TRBV7-3|NA|NA|14|TRBJ2-1
CASSLRYRGNEQFF
TGTGCCAGCAGCTTACGATATCGGGGGAATGAGCAGTTCTTC
>TRBV7-3|NA|TRBD2|15|TRBJ2-1
CASSLNPAGDNEQFF
TGTGCCAGCAGCTTAAATCCAGCGGGGGACAATGAGCAGTTCTTC
>TRBV5-1|NA|NA|16|TRBJ1-4
CASSLQGGATNEKLFF
TGCGCCAGCAGCTTGCAGGGAGGGGCAACTAATGAAAAACTGTTTTTT
>TRBV12-2|NA|NA|15|TRBJ2-2
CASPRLATNTGELFF
TGTGCAAGTCCCCGCCTAGCTACGAACACCGGGGAGCTGTTTTTT
>TRBV7-9|NA|NA|13|TRBJ2-7
CASSLGGVSEQYF
TGTGCCAGCAGCTTGGGCGGGGTAAGCGAGCAGTACTTC
>TRBV7-8|NA|NA|13|TRBJ2-7
CASSRTGTYEQYF
TGTGCCAGCAGCCGGACGGGGACCTACGAGCAGTACTTC
>TRBV28|NA|NA|12|TRBJ1-2
CASGFVGYGYTF
TGTGCCAGCGGTTTCGTCGGCTATGGCTACACCTTC